A selection of T cell receptor beta chains follows, all from one sample in a study of patients and donors after allogeneic stem cell transplantation. TCRdb passed the RT-PCR reads through MiXCR, listing each CDR3 protein once. The table lists 100,000 to 120,000 distinct CDR3 sequences, 35% of them singletons. The material sequenced was blood, either unsorted or a sorted T cell fraction (not recorded which). The receptors were gathered from a human donor who was either an allogeneic HSCT recipient or a stem cell or donor lymphocyte infusion donor (not recorded which). It is not recorded whose cells these are; they may come from a transplant donor. The CDR3 runs from the conserved cysteine through the conserved F or W. A D gene is named only where the DNA matches it firmly. Not every row has a clone size; where given, it reads once, few, many or a size class.

size	J	length	D	V	CDR3	DNA
NA	TRBJ2-3	13	TRBD2	TRBV29-1	CSVESSGRDTQYF	TGCAGCGTTGAAAGTAGCGGGAGAGATACGCAGTATTTT
few	TRBJ1-2	14	NA	TRBV24-1	CATSDMGADYGYTF	TGTGCCACCAGTGATATGGGGGCCGACTATGGCTACACCTTC
few	TRBJ2-1	13	NA	TRBV5-6	CASSQGFPNEQFF	TGTGCCAGCAGCCAGGGCTTCCCCAATGAGCAGTTCTTC
NA	TRBJ2-1	14	NA	TRBV4-3	CASSQDLWGNEQFF	TGCGCCAGCAGCCAAGATCTTTGGGGAAATGAGCAGTTCTTC
NA	TRBJ1-4	14	TRBD1	TRBV29-1	CSVGETGGREKLFF	TGCAGCGTTGGGGAGACAGGGGGCCGTGAAAAACTGTTTTTT
NA	TRBJ2-1	12	TRBD2	TRBV6-6	CASSRTSVEQFF	TGTGCCAGCAGTCGGACTAGTGTCGAGCAGTTCTTC
NA	TRBJ1-2	17	NA	TRBV12-3/TRBV12-4	CASSPPTGPPTRSSYTF	TGTGCCAGCAGTCCCCCAACAGGGCCCCCGACGCGTTCTAGCTACACCTTC
few	TRBJ1-5	13	NA	TRBV7-2	CASSPQGTQPQHF	TGTGCCAGCAGCCCGCAGGGGACCCAGCCCCAGCATTTT
many	TRBJ1-1	13	NA	TRBV5-1	CASSLAIGLEAFF	TGCGCCAGCAGCTTGGCCATAGGCCTGGAGGCTTTCTTT
NA	TRBJ2-1	17	TRBD1	TRBV15	CATSSRQGASSYNEQFF	TGTGCCACCAGCAGCCGACAGGGGGCCAGCTCCTACAATGAGCAGTTCTTC
NA	TRBJ2-5	11	NA	TRBV7-9	CASSSFETQYF	TGTGCCAGCAGCTCCTTTGAGACCCAGTACTTC
many	TRBJ1-1	12	TRBD1	TRBV7-9	CASSRQGAAAFF	TGTGCCAGCAGCCGACAGGGGGCAGCAGCTTTCTTT
few	TRBJ1-2	15	NA	TRBV29-1	CSVEGWTESNYGYTF	TGCAGCGTTGAAGGGTGGACAGAAAGTAACTATGGCTACACCTTC
NA	TRBJ1-2	15	TRBD1	TRBV5-1	CASSLSPGQAYGYTF	TGCGCCAGCAGCCTGAGTCCGGGACAGGCTTATGGCTACACCTTC